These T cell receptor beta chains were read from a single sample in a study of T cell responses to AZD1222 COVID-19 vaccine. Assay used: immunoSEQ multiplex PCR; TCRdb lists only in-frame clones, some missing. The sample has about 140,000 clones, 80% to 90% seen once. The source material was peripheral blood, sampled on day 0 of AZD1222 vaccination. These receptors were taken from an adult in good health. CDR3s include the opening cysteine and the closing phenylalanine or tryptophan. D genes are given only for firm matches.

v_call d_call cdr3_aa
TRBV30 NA CAWGDTVNTEAFF
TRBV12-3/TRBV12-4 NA CASSFPRGGQFF
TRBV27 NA CASSPPSIEQFF
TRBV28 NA CASWENSYNEQFF
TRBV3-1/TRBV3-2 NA CASSLYRELFF
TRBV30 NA CAPDVLAGTEAFF
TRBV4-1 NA CASSQDYGAPEAFF
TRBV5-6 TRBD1 CASSPRQGYNSPLHF
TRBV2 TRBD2 CASTGSGGYNEQFF
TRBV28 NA CASSLGTLYGYTF
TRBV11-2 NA CASRPNTGRTEAFF
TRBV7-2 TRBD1 CASNKPGGRNTEAFF
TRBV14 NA CASRVSGRPQETQYF
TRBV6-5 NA CASSSSAPSYEQYF
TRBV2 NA CASGYAYEQYF
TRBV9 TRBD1 CASSATPGQGLRGYTF
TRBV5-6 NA CASSLWKTRHGGITDTQYF
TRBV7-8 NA CASSLAGITDTQYF
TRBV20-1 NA CSARENTEAFF
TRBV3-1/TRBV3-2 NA CASSPTTYEQYF
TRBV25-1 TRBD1 CASSVPGQGASPREKLFF
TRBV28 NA CASSPGVGYGYTF
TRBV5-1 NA CASSWGARKNTEAFF
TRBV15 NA CATSSPALGANVLTF
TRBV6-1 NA CASSETTASYEQYF
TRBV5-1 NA CASSLAPDSGNTIYF
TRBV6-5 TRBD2 CASSWAGAYEQYF
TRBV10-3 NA CAIRGELGYGYTF
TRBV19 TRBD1 CASSIGGQGNVEAFF
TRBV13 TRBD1 CASSPGQGIKKYF
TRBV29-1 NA CSVEEGIRGDSYEQYF
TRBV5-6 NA CASSRGLFNEKLFF
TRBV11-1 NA CASSLAYGYEQYF
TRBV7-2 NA CASSLVGVQYF
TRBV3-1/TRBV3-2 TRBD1 CASSHTDRAANYGYTF
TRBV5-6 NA CASSLLWDGYTF
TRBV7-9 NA CATPGRYYGYTF
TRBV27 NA CASSLSGGANVLTF
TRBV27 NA CASNSWGGGTDTQYF
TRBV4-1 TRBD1 CASSPATGSPYEQYF
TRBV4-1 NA CASSQWGTTGELFF
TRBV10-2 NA CASSDRDYGYTF
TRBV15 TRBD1 CATSRDQGAVSYEQYF
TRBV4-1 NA CASSQVGQGGGEQYF
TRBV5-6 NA CASSSRTVQGQPQHF
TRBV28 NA CASRVREKLFF
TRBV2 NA CASSVGWLGNEKLFF
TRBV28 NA CASSLGATVYEQYF
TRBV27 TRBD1 CASSRGRRGAGGYGYTF
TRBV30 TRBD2 CACSGSAYEQFF
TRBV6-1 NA CASSERAVPNYGYTF
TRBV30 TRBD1 CACPGTGVNEKLFF
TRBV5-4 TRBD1 CASSLGYGTGSTEAFF